This T cell receptor beta chain was profiled in a study of cytomegalovirus exposure and HLA in healthy donors. Primers included in the PCR were 60 Vbeta and 13 Jbeta primers. Libraries were prepared by immunoSEQ multiplex PCR; TCRdb keeps only in-frame clonotypes and omits some of them. The profile covers approximately 130,000 clones, with 80% to 90% appearing a single time and 5.5% to 7% taken by the ten largest. V gave up 5 bases and J gave up 7 bases, with 14 bases separating them. CDR3 length: 12 residues. Germline V gene data show CDR1 as GTSNPN and CDR2 as SVGIG (reference sequence). The chain is built from TRBV30 and TRBJ1-2; D perhaps matches TRBD1 (6 bases). The sequence was collected from a woman aged 40 to 55 in good health and CMV-seropositive. Sequenced input: PBMCs. CDR3 residues: CAWVQGGAGYTF. The CDR3 coding sequence is TGTGCCTGGGTACAGGGTGGTGCTGGCTACACCTTC.